The sequence of this TCR beta chain was determined in a study of T cells in Graves' hyperthyroidism and ophthalmopathy. This clonotype has only a few counts. RNA transcripts gave rise to amplified TCR beta CDR3 regions. The HTBI primer set served for first-round RT-PCR of the TCR CDR3. From the multiplex PCR reads, TCRdb called clonotypes with MiXCR, one entry per CDR3 protein. The sample includes fewer than 450,000 distinct CDR3 sequences, roughly 20% of them seen just once. Investigators excluded patients with uncontrolled infection, other autoimmune disease, pregnancy or lactation. The sample comprised blood. The sequence came from a man aged 18-30 years with Graves' ophthalmopathy.

The CDR3 DNA reads TGTGCCAGCAGCCAAGATAGTGGACAGGGACGGTACACCGGGGAGCTGTTTTTT. As protein: CASSQDSGQGRYTGELFF. The chain recombines TRBV14 with TRBJ2-2; TRBD1 matches 8 bases. The CDR3 is made up of 18 amino acids. The ends lost 0 bases at V and 3 bases at J; junction bases unmatched: 9. Germline CDR1 reads SGHDN; CDR2 reads FVKESK.